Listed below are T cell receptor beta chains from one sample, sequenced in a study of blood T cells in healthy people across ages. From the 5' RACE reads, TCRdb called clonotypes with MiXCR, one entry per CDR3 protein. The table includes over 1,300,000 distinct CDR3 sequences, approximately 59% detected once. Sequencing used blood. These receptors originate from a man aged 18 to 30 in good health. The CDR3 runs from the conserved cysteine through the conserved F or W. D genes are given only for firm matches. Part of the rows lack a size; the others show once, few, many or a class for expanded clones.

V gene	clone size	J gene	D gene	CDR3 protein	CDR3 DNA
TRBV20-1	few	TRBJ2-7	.	CSARAATDYEQYF	TGCAGTGCTAGAGCGGCGACAGACTACGAGCAGTACTTC
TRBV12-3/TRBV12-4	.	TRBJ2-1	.	CASSHTYIKQFF	TGTGCCAGCAGCCATACCTACATTAAGCAGTTCTTC
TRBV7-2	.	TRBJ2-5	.	CASCPLGDQETQYF	TGTGCCAGCTGCCCCCTGGGGGATCAAGAGACCCAGTACTTC
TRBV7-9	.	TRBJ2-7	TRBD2	CASSSQRERYEQYF	TGTGCCAGCAGCTCCCAGCGGGAGCGGTACGAGCAGTACTTC
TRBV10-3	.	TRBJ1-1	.	CAISDQRENTEAFF	TGTGCCATCAGTGACCAGAGGGAGAACACTGAAGCTTTCTTT
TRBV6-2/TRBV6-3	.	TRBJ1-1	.	CASSYSLQVNTEAFF	TGTGCCAGCAGTTACTCACTACAGGTGAACACTGAAGCTTTCTTT
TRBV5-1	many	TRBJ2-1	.	CASSSLVASSYNEQFF	TGCGCCAGCAGCTCCCTTGTAGCGTCATCCTACAATGAGCAGTTCTTC
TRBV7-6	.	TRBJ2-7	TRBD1	CASSLAPFRQGYEQYF	TGTGCCAGCAGCTTAGCCCCCTTTAGACAGGGTTACGAGCAGTACTTC
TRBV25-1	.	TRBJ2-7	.	CACSPRVEEQYF	TGTGCCTGCAGCCCTAGGGTAGAAGAGCAGTACTTC
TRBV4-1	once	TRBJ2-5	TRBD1	CASSQDKQGAWETQYF	TGCGCCAGCAGCCAAGATAAACAGGGGGCTTGGGAGACCCAGTACTTC
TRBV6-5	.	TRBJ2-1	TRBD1	CASSYYDRANEQFF	TGTGCCAGCAGTTATTACGACAGGGCCAATGAGCAGTTCTTC
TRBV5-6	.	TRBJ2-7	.	CASIPRTQGVTYEQYF	TGTGCCAGCATCCCGAGGACCCAAGGGGTAACCTACGAGCAGTACTTC
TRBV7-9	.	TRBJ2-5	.	CACSLISETQYF	TGTGCCTGCAGCTTAATCTCGGAGACCCAGTACTTC
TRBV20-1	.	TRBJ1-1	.	CSGSVRVGGGGQRTEAFF	TGCAGTGGTTCGGTTCGGGTTGGAGGGGGGGGACAACGGACTGAAGCTTTCTTT
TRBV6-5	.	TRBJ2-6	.	CASRTVGSGANVLTF	TGTGCCAGCAGGACGGTAGGATCTGGGGCCAACGTCCTGACTTTC
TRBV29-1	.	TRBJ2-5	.	CSVVGESKKTQYF	TGCAGCGTTGTGGGGGAATCTAAAAAGACCCAGTACTTC
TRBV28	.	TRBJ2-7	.	CASSNEDPFEIYEQYF	TGTGCCAGCAGCAATGAGGATCCCTTTGAAATATACGAGCAGTACTTC
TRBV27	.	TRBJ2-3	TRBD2	CASSLFAGGDTDTQYF	TGTGCCAGCAGTTTATTTGCGGGGGGGGACACAGATACGCAGTATTTT
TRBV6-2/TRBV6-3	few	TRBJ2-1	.	CASSYSQLRAYNEQFF	TGTGCCAGCAGTTACAGCCAGCTCAGGGCATACAATGAGCAGTTCTTC
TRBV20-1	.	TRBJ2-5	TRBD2	CSAYSSGGARETQYF	TGCAGTGCATACAGTAGCGGGGGGGCCAGAGAGACCCAGTACTTC
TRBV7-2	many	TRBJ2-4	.	CASSLPPWQTPLPKNIQYF	TGTGCCAGCAGCTTGCCTCCGTGGCAGACCCCTTTGCCCAAAAACATTCAGTACTTC
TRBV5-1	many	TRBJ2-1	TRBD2	CASSRSGTSSYNEQFF	TGCGCCAGCAGCCGTAGCGGGACGAGCTCCTACAATGAGCAGTTCTTC
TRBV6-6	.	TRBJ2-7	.	CASSYSMWQDEQYF	TGTGCCAGCAGTTACTCGATGTGGCAGGACGAGCAGTACTTC
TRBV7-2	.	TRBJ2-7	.	CASSSTLAEQYF	TGTGCCAGCAGCTCGACCCTAGCCGAGCAGTACTTC
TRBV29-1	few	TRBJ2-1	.	CSVEEDGEQFF	TGCAGCGTTGAAGAGGATGGCGAGCAGTTCTTC
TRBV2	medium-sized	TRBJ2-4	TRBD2	CASDLGTSAIHKNIQYF	TGTGCCAGCGATTTAGGGACTAGCGCCATACATAAAAACATTCAGTACTTC
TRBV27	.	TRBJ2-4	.	CASSGGAGAKNIHYF	TGTGCCAGCAGTGGGGGCGCGGGAGCCAAAAACATTCACTACTTC
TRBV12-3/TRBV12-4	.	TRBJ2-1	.	CASGTLGTYNEQFF	TGTGCCAGCGGCACCTTAGGGACCTACAATGAGCAGTTCTTC
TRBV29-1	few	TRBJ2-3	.	CSVEDRETDTDTQYF	TGCAGCGTTGAAGATCGGGAGACGGACACAGATACGCAGTATTTT
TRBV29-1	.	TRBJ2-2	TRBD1	CSVRGIGTGRATGELFF	TGCAGCGTTCGAGGAATCGGGACAGGGCGGGCCACCGGGGAGCTGTTTTTT
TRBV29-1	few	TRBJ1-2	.	CSVEDRTVVNYGYTF	TGCAGCGTTGAAGATAGGACAGTCGTTAACTATGGCTACACCTTC
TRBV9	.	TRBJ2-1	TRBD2	CASSDPGGPRNEQFF	TGTGCCAGCAGCGATCCGGGAGGGCCTCGCAATGAGCAGTTCTTC
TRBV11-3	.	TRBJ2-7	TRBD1	CASSLGRGTAYEQYF	TGTGCCAGCAGCTTAGGCAGAGGGACAGCCTACGAGCAGTACTTC
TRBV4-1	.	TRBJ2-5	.	CASSQDPGVNNEQYF	TGCGCCAGCAGCCAAGATCCGGGAGTAAACAATGAGCAGTACTTC
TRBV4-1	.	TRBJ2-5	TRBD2	CASSQVRAGGVTQYF	TGCGCCAGCAGCCAAGTAAGAGCGGGGGGAGTAACCCAGTACTTC
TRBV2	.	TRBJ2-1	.	CASSVWLAYNEQFF	TGTGCCAGCAGTGTATGGTTAGCCTACAATGAGCAGTTCTTC
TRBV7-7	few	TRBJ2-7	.	CASSPIFESYEQYF	TGTGCTAGCAGCCCGATATTTGAATCCTACGAGCAGTACTTC
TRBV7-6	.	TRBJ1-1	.	CASTVGGLNTEAFF	TGTGCCAGCACGGTGGGGGGCTTGAACACTGAAGCTTTCTTT
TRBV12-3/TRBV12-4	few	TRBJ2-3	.	CASSPPWDMKLSTQYF	TGTGCCAGCAGCCCCCCCTGGGACATGAAACTAAGTACGCAGTATTTT
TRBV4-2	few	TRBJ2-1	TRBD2	CASSQVTPGLAGGGDYNEQFF	TGTGCCAGCAGCCAAGTTACTCCGGGACTAGCGGGGGGAGGAGACTACAATGAGCAGTTCTTC
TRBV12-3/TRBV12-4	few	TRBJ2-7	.	CASSVHREGEQYF	TGTGCCAGCAGTGTCCACAGGGAGGGCGAGCAGTACTTC
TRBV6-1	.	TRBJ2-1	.	CAIATVDSYNEQFF	TGTGCTATAGCAACGGTGGATAGCTACAATGAGCAGTTCTTC
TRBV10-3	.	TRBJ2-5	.	CAISDRQGPETQYF	TGTGCCATCAGTGATCGGCAGGGCCCAGAGACCCAGTACTTC
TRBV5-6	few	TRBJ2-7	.	CASRSWRDYEQYF	TGTGCCAGCAGATCATGGCGGGACTACGAGCAGTACTTC
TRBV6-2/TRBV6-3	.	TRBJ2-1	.	CASTSFTNYNEQFF	TGTGCCAGCACCTCCTTCACTAACTACAATGAGCAGTTCTTC